This T cell receptor beta chain stems from a study of human T cells and chemical hapten exposure. TCRdb re-called the RACE reads through MiXCR, storing one row per CDR3 protein. The sample consists of just over 350,000 distinct CDR3 sequences, about 6% of them appearing once. This clonotype has just a few counts. Time point indicated: patch test 2, 6 weeks after DPC sensitization. Indicated treatment: therapeutic diphenylcyclopropenone sensitization with weekly scalp DPC. The junction had 4 bases not matched to a gene; V was cut back by 3 bases and J by 5 bases. CDR1 and CDR2 from the germline V gene are SGHRS and YFSETQ. This CDR3 comprises 14 residues.

This chain links TRBV5-1 with TRBJ2-5, with TRBD1 matching 10 bases. This receptor was identified in a woman under 30 with alopecia areata. Some clones in this sample may be carry-over from other donors' samples. Sequenced here: whole blood, sampled in connection with sensitization to the hapten diphenylcyclopropenone (DPC). The CDR3 here is CASSWGQGKETQYF. The CDR3 region has the DNA TGCGCCAGCAGCTGGGGACAGGGGAAGGAGACCCAGTACTTC.